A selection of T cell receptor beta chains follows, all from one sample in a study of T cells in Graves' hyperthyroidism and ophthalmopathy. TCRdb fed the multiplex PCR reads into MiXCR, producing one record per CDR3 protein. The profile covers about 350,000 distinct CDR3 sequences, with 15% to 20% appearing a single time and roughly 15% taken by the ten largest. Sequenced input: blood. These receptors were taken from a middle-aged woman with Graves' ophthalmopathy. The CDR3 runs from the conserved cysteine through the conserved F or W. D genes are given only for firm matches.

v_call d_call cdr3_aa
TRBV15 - CATSEDRFSNQPQHF
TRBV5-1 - CASSLRNPSGANVLTF
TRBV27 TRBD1 CASSVGTEGLYRGYTF
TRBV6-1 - CASARGAENIQYF
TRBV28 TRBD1 CASRPPGQGLRLHF
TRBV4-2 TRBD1 CASSQYRGRNQPQHF
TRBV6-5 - CASSYVWAGTGNTIYF
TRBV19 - CASSTASGNQETQYF
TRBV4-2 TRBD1 CASSQGGRDRGRRELFF
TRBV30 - CAWSHTGTEQYF
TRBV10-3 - CAIRAGTLNTEAFF
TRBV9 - CASSVRWTTGELFF
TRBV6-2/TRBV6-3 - CASSYSRGFDYEQYF
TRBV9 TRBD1 CASSSGQGQPQHF
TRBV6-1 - CASRVGKETQYF
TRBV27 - CASSPRGYYEQYF
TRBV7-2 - CASSLGPGLIQETQYF
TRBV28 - CASIFQTDSGELFF
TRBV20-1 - CSASTDSNQPQHF
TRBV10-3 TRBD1 CAISGTGQGSPLHF
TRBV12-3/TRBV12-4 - CASLEKQYGGTEAFF
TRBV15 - CATSRAGTGANVLTF
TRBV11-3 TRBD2 CASSLSAGGRNTGELFF
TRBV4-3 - CASSQDNSAYEQYF
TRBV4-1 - CASSHPGMNTEAFF
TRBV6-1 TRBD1 CASSEQGASNQPQHF
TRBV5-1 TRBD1 CASRRTGGLSEQYF
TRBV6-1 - CASSEDGHPYEQYF
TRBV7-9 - CASSTQMVGTGELFF
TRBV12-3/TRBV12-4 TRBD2 CASSFFAGGSGANVLTF
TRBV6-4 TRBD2 CASSRLAGVSWSYEQYF
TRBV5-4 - CASSLAKETQYF
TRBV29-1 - CSVLGGTGNTYEQYF
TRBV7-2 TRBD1 CASSYQLTGTGIGYEQYF
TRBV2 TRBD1 CASRIGTGDYNSPLHF
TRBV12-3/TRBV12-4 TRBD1 CASSLDRGLYNSPLHF
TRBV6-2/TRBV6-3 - CASSYTKTGELFF
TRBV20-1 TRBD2 CSAWTSGRKQETQYF
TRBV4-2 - CASSLKSGYGYTF
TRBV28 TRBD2 CASRFGGQETQYF
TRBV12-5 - CASGKRSGTTHEQYF
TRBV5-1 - CASSHTSGEASGYTF
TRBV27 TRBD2 CASSRRLAGVNTGELFF
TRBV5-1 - CASSSGTPYGYTF
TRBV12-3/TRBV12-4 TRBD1 CASSFQGEPNYGYTF
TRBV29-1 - CSVARVETQYF
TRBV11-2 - CASSPPPRFGDTEAFF
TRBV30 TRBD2 CACLLANEQYF
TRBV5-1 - CASSFPKETQCF
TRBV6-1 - CASSGIIQGFPEAFF
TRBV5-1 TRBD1 CASSSNLQGDRNNYGYTF
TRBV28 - CASWSRTDAFGYGYTF
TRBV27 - CASSLAGTTYEQYF